The 29 T cell receptor beta chains in this list originate from one sample, sequenced in a study of OX40 agonist ivuxolimab in advanced cancers. Clones were read by immunoSEQ multiplex PCR, and TCRdb kept only the in-frame ones, dropping some. Of just over 95,000 clones in the sample, approximately 85% were seen once. The sequencing here drew on CD4+ or CD8+ T cells sorted from blood, taken in a trial of the OX40 agonist ivuxolimab. These receptors all stem from an adult with an advanced solid tumor such as melanoma, head and neck, liver or kidney cancer.

This clone came up a few times. The sample contains more than one DNA sequence encoding this CDR3. V and J are TRBV19 and TRBJ1-1, with D maybe TRBD1 (5 bases). Trimming cost V 3 bases and J 0 bases, with 8 bases left between them. The CDR3 length is 14 residues. In germline, CDR1 is LNHDA, CDR2 SQIVND (reference sequence). The CDR3 DNA reads TGTGCCAGTAGTATCAGGGAATTGAACACTGAAGCTTTCTTT. This sequence encodes CASSIRELNTEAFF.

As for this clone: Germline and junction disagree at one end, which may indicate a read error. The chain employs TRBV30 and TRBJ2-1, with 11 nucleotides matching TRBD2. Germline values: CDR1 GTSNPN, CDR2 SVGIG (reference sequence). The CDR3 is made up of 14 amino acids. CDR3 sequence (DNA): TGTGCCAGGAGTGAGGGACTAGCGGACAATGAGCAGTTCTTC. Encoded protein: CARSEGLADNEQFF.

The chain couples TRBV30 to TRBJ2-5; D unclear. This CDR3 has 13 amino acids. The V gene's germline CDR1 is GTSNPN and CDR2 SVGIG (reference sequence). The ends were cut back, 0 bases at V and 5 bases at J, with 10 bases in the middle. The CDR3 loop is CAWSVGSRETQYF. Written as DNA, the CDR3 is TGTGCCTGGAGTGTCGGATCTCGGGAGACCCAGTACTTC.

V and J are TRBV4-1 and TRBJ2-7; 10 bases map to TRBD1. Trimming removed 2 bases from V and 3 bases from J; junction bases left unmatched: 4. From germline, CDR1 is MGHRA and CDR2 YSYEKL. This CDR3 comprises 15 residues. CDR3 in amino acids: CASSQPGTGDYEQYF. DNA for the CDR3: TGCGCCAGCAGCCAACCCGGGACAGGGGACTACGAGCAGTACTTC.

The V gene is TRBV28, the J gene TRBJ2-7; D remains ambiguous. CDR3 size: 12 residues. Germline CDR1 is MDHEN and CDR2 is SYDVKM. V was pared by 8 bases and J by 1 base, with 9 bases between. The CDR3 spells CASQTYSYEQYF. The CDR3 region has the DNA TGTGCCAGCCAAACTTATTCCTACGAGCAGTACTTC.

The J gene is TRBJ1-1, the V gene TRBV11-1, with D possibly TRBD1 on 6 matching bases. V gave up 5 bases and J gave up 11 bases, with 15 bases separating them. In germline, CDR1 is SGHAT, CDR2 FQDESV (reference sequence). The CDR3 runs to 12 residues. The CDR3: CASSPVVGGAFF. DNA of the CDR3: TGTGCCAGCAGCCCGGTTGTCGGGGGCGCTTTCTTT.

CDR3 bases: TGTGCCACCAGCCACGGGACGTACGGTGAAGCTTTCTTT. Translation gives CATSHGTYGEAFF. The chain employs TRBV15 and TRBJ1-1; weak D call: TRBD1 (5 bases). Germline V CDR1 and CDR2: LNHNV, YYDKDF (reference sequence). V lost 5 bases to trimming and J lost 7 bases, with 14 bases between them. The CDR3 is 13 residues long.

The J gene is TRBJ2-3, the V gene TRBV5-1; no clear D. CDR3 size: 15 residues. CDR1 and CDR2 (germline): SGHRS, YFSETQ. V shed 0 bases and J shed 0 bases, with 8 bases lying between them. CDR3 sequence: CASSLVGTSTDTQYF. DNA for the CDR3: TGCGCCAGCAGCTTGGTGGGAACTAGCACAGATACGCAGTATTTT.

The chain employs TRBV27 and TRBJ2-3; unclear D gene. V gave up 6 bases and J gave up 0 bases, with 16 bases separating them. CDR1 is MNHEY and CDR2 is SMNVEV in the germline V gene (reference sequence). This CDR3 comprises 16 residues. The DNA for the CDR3 is TGTGCCAGCAGCCCCACGAGCTTGTGGAGCACAGATACGCAGTATTTT. It is translated as CASSPTSLWSTDTQYF.

The chain has TRBV5-1 and TRBJ2-1, with D possibly matching TRBD2 (5 bases). CDR1 is SGHRS and CDR2 is YFSETQ in the germline V gene. Trimming removed 4 bases at V and 9 bases at J, with 17 bases between. This CDR3 has 14 amino acids. The CDR3 sequence is CASSESGSLGEQFF. The CDR3 DNA follows: TGCGCCAGCAGCGAATCGGGGAGCCTGGGTGAGCAGTTCTTC.

This clone was recorded a few times. The chain combines TRBV11-2 with TRBJ2-7; 8 nucleotides align to TRBD1. The germline CDR1 and CDR2 sequences are SGHAT and FQNNGV. The CDR3 has 14 amino acids. V lost 2 bases and J lost 5; bases outside the gene matches: 5. The CDR3 DNA is TGTGCCAGCAGCTTATGGACAGGGTACGACGAGCAGTACTTC. Protein sequence: CASSLWTGYDEQYF.

The J gene is TRBJ2-3, the V gene TRBV28; TRBD2 agrees at 7 bases. The CDR3 loop spans 12 amino acids. With 2 bases clipped from V and 14 bases from J, the junction kept 7 bases outside the gene matches. Germline CDR1 reads MDHEN; CDR2 reads SYDVKM. CDR3 in amino acids: CASSLMGGLRYF. CDR3 nucleotides: TGTGCCAGCAGTTTAATGGGAGGGCTCCGGTATTTT.

The CDR3 DNA follows: TGTGCCAGCAGTTGGGGTGCGGTGCCCTACAATGAGCAGTTCTTC. Its translation is CASSWGAVPYNEQFF. This chain links TRBV27 with TRBJ2-1; D is uncertain. The germline V gene has CDR1 MNHEY and CDR2 SMNVEV (reference sequence). The CDR3 is made up of 15 amino acids. V gave up 4 bases and J gave up 2 bases, with 12 bases separating them.

J is TRBJ2-1 and V is TRBV6-5, with a tentative D call TRBD2 (5 bases). The CDR3 is 15 amino acids. Germline V gives CDR1 MNHEY, CDR2 SVGAGI. V was cut by 2 bases and J by 0 bases, with 8 bases left in between. The chain's CDR3 is CASSYGEYSYNEQFF. The DNA of the CDR3 is TGTGCCAGCAGTTACGGGGAGTACTCCTACAATGAGCAGTTCTTC.

The V call is TRBV5-8, the J call TRBJ2-5; possible D gene TRBD2, 6 bases. Trimming removed 5 bases from V and 2 bases from J, with 13 bases in between. Germline V gene lookup returns CDR1 SGHTS and CDR2 YDEGEE. The CDR3 loop spans 14 amino acids. The CDR3 DNA is TGTGCCAGCAGATGGGACTCGTGGCAAGAGACCCAGTACTTC. Residues: CASRWDSWQETQYF.

The chain carries TRBV7-8 and TRBJ2-5, with D perhaps matching TRBD2 (6 bases). V lost 6 bases to trimming and J lost 5 bases, with 19 bases between them. The germline V gene encodes CDR1 SGHVS and CDR2 FQNEAQ. CDR3 length equals 15 residues. CDR3 residues: CASSPPDRAGETQYF. The CDR3 DNA is TGTGCCAGCAGTCCCCCGGACCGGGCGGGGGAGACCCAGTACTTC.

With regard to this clone: A junction boundary mismatches the germline segment, possibly from a read error. This chain uses TRBV5-1 with TRBJ2-3; weak D call: TRBD2 (6 bases). Per germline, CDR1 SGHRS and CDR2 YFSETQ. This CDR3 contains 14 residues. The CDR3 bases are TGCGCCAGCAGGTTGGGGGGATACACAGATACGCAGTATTTT. Translated, it gives CASRLGGYTDTQYF.

The CDR3 sequence is CASSLDLAGATYEQYF. The CDR3 coding sequence is TGTGCCAGCAGCTTAGATTTGGCAGGGGCGACCTACGAGCAGTACTTC. The V and J genes are TRBV11-2 and TRBJ2-7, with D possibly matching TRBD1 (6 bases). Germline V lookup: CDR1 SGHAT, CDR2 FQNNGV. Between the trimmed V and J ends, which lost 0 bases and 2 bases, there was a span of 14 bases. This CDR3 spans 16 amino acids.

This clone turned up a few times. The J gene is TRBJ2-3, the V gene TRBV28, with D possibly TRBD2 on 5 matching bases. The ends were cut back, 3 bases at V and 2 bases at J, with 9 bases in the middle. The CDR3 is 14 amino acids. The germline V gene encodes CDR1 MDHEN and CDR2 SYDVKM. CDR3 sequence reads: CASSFNGNTDTQYF. In DNA, the CDR3 is TGTGCCAGCAGTTTTAACGGGAACACAGATACGCAGTATTTT. The whole variable domain, remainder taken from reference TRBV28 and TRBJ2-3, is DVKVTQSSRYLVKRTGEKVFLECVQDMDHENMFWYRQDPGLGLRLIYFSYDVKMKEKGDIPEGYSVSREKKERFSLILESASTNQTSMYLCASSFNGNTDTQYFGPGTRLTVL.

As concerns this clone: The sample carries other DNA sequences with the same CDR3. V gene TRBV7-9 combines with J gene TRBJ1-1; TRBD1 matches 8 bases. V gave up 0 bases and J gave up 10 bases; unmatched junction bases: 7. The CDR3 length is 14 residues. Per the germline V gene, CDR1 is SEHNR and CDR2 is FQNEAQ (reference sequence). The CDR3 reads CASSLALAGQVAFF. CDR3 nucleotide sequence: TGTGCCAGCAGCTTAGCCCTCGCGGGACAGGTAGCTTTCTTT.

V and J are TRBV4-3 and TRBJ2-7, with D hard to call. The CDR3 length is 14 residues. V gave up 0 bases and J gave up 0 bases, with 6 bases separating them. Germline V gives CDR1 LGHNA, CDR2 YSLEER. CDR3 sequence reads: CASSQDGNSYEQYF. CDR3 DNA: TGCGCCAGCAGCCAAGATGGCAACTCCTACGAGCAGTACTTC.

The genes are TRBV13 and TRBJ2-1, with a weak D call TRBD2 (5 bases). CDR3 length: 16 amino acids. Trimming took off 4 bases at V and 0 bases at J, with 13 bases between the two ends. The germline CDR1 and CDR2 sequences are PRHDT and FYEKMQ (reference sequence). The CDR3 DNA reads as TGTGCCAGCAGCTCGATGACTGGACTCTCCTACAATGAGCAGTTCTTC. Its protein product is CASSSMTGLSYNEQFF.

The chain combines TRBV15 with TRBJ2-3; TRBD1 agrees at 11 bases. CDR1 and CDR2 from the germline V gene are LNHNV and YYDKDF (reference sequence). CDR3 length equals 15 residues. The V gene end was trimmed by 5 bases and the J gene end by 3 bases; junction bases not matched to a gene: 4. The CDR3 DNA reads as TGTGCCACCAGCGAGGACAGGGGGCTGACAGATACGCAGTATTTT. Translated, it gives CATSEDRGLTDTQYF.

The chain links TRBV27 to TRBJ2-1; D not resolved. CDR1 is MNHEY, CDR2 SMNVEV, per germline (reference sequence). The CDR3 is 12 amino acids. V lost 4 bases, J lost 7 bases, and 8 bases lay in between. CDR3 coding DNA: TGTGCCAGCAGTTCCCGGGTTAATGAGCAGTTCTTC. Translation: CASSSRVNEQFF.

J is TRBJ1-4 and V is TRBV21-1. TRBV21-1 is a recognized pseudogene. The CDR3 covers 18 residues. This CDR3 is CASSWSGGKKATNEKLFF. CDR3 in DNA: TGTGCCAGCAGCTGGAGCGGAGGCAAAAAAGCAACTAATGAAAAACTGTTTTTT.

The chain employs TRBV7-9 and TRBJ2-1, with D possibly TRBD2 on 6 matching bases. This CDR3 contains 16 residues. V lost 6 bases, J lost 5 bases, and 20 bases lay in between. From germline, CDR1 is SEHNR and CDR2 FQNEAQ (reference sequence). The CDR3 spells CASRPRELRPHNEQFF. For the CDR3, the DNA is TGTGCCAGCAGACCCCGGGAGCTAAGACCCCACAATGAGCAGTTCTTC.

The J gene is TRBJ2-5, the V gene TRBV14; D may be TRBD1 (5 bases). CDR1 is SGHDN, CDR2 FVKESK, per germline. This CDR3 has 16 residues. Trimming left V 4 bases short and J 2 bases short, with 17 bases between. The CDR3 DNA reads TGTGCCAGCAGCCTGGGGCAGGCTCATTCTCAAGAGACCCAGTACTTC. Its protein product is CASSLGQAHSQETQYF.

This chain joins TRBV9 and TRBJ2-1, with D possibly being TRBD2 (6 bases). This CDR3 has 15 amino acids. With 3 bases removed from V and 9 bases from J, the gap between germline ends came to 19 bases. Germline assignment: CDR1 SGDLS and CDR2 YYNGEE. In nucleotides, the CDR3 is TGTGCCAGCAGCGCCTGGGACTCCTTTTCTGTTGAGCAGTTCTTC. It translates to CASSAWDSFSVEQFF.

The chain recombines TRBV18 with TRBJ1-1; D not resolved. The CDR3 sequence is 14 residues long. Germline assignment: CDR1 KGHSH and CDR2 LQKENI. V lost 2 bases, J lost 3 bases, and 10 bases lay in between. The CDR3 nucleotides are TGTGCCAGCTCACCAGCAGCTTCCGACACTGAAGCTTTCTTT. Its protein product is CASSPAASDTEAFF.